Listed here is a single T cell receptor (beta chain). The data belong to a study of T cells expressing NK-cell markers. Looking at the study overall: One of the eight sequenced donors was seronegative, whereas the other seven were HCMV-seropositive.

With the 5' RACE reads reprocessed, TCRdb shows one record per CDR3 protein and no DNA. This table lists some 440,000 distinct CDR3 sequences. This clonotype was obtained from a woman aged 50 to 60 in good health. The source material was blood T cells: a sorted CD56 or NKG2C T cell subset, CD4+ or CD8+ T cells, or bulk PBMC T cells (not recorded which).

The CDR3 reads CASNPGTSGTGELFF. The V gene is TRBV7-7, the J gene TRBJ2-2; the TRBD2 assignment by TCRdb is unverifiable without DNA. Germline V gives CDR1 SSHAT, CDR2 FNYEAQ (reference sequence). The CDR3 sequence is 15 residues long. The full variable domain, in which reference TRBV7-7 and TRBJ2-2 provide the parts outside the CDR3, is GAGVSQSPRYKVTKRGQDVTLRCDPISSHATLYWYQQALGQGPEFLTYFNYEAQPDKSGLPSDRFSAERPEGSISTLTIQRTEQRDSAMYRCASNPGTSGTGELFFGEGSRLTVL.